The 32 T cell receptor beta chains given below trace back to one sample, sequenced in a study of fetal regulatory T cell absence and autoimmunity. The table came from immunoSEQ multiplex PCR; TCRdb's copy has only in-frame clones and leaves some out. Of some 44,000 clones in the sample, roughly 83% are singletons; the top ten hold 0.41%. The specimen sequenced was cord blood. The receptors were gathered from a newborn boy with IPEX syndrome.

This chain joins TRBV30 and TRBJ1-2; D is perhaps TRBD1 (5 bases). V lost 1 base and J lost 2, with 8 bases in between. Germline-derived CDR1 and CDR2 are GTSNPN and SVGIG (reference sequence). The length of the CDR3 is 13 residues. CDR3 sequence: CAWSEQENYGYTF. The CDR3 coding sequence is TGTGCCTGGAGTGAACAGGAGAACTATGGCTACACCTTC.

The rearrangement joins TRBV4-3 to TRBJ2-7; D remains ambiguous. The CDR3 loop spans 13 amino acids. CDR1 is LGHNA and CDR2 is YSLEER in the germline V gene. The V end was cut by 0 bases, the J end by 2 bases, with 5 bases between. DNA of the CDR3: TGCGCCAGCAGCCAAGACAGCCCCTACGAGCAGTACTTC. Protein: CASSQDSPYEQYF.

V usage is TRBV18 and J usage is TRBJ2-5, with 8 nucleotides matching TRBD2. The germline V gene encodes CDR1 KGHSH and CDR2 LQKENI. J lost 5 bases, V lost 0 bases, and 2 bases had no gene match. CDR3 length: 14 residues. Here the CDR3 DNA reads TGTGCCAGCTCACCACCGCCTAGCGGGGAGACCCAGTACTTC. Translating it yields CASSPPPSGETQYF.

In DNA form, the CDR3 reads TGTGCCAGCAGCTTAGTCTCGGGTGGGAGGAACACCGGGGAGCTGTTTTTT. It translates to CASSLVSGGRNTGELFF. The chain couples TRBV7-9 to TRBJ2-2; tentatively, D is TRBD2 (5 bases). This CDR3 contains 17 residues. Germline lookup yields CDR1 SEHNR and CDR2 FQNEAQ (reference sequence). The ends were cut back, 1 base at V and 1 base at J, with 13 bases in the middle. Full variable domain (missing parts from reference TRBV7-9 and TRBJ2-2): DTGVSQNPRHKITKRGQNVTFRCDPISEHNRLYWYRQTLGQGPEFLTYFQNEAQLEKSRLLSDRFSAERPKGSFSTLEIQRTEQGDSAMYLCASSLVSGGRNTGELFFGEGSRLTVL.

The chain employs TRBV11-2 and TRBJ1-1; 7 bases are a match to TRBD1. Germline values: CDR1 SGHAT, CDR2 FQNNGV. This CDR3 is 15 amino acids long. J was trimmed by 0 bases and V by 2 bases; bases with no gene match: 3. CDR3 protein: CASSLRGTVNTEAFF. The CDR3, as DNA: TGTGCCAGCAGCTTAAGGGGGACAGTGAACACTGAAGCTTTCTTT.

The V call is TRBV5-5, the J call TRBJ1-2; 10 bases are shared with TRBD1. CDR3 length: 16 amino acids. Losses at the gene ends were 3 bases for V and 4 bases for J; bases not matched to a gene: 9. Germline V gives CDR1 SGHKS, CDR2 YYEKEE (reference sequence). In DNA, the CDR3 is TGTGCCAGCAGCTCTCCCGGGACAGGGGCCCCCTATGGCTACACCTTC. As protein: CASSSPGTGAPYGYTF.

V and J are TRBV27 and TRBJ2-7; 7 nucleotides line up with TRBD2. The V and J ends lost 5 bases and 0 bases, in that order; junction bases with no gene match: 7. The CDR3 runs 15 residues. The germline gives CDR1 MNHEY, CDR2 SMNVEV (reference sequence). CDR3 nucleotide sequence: TGTGCCAGCAGTCGGGCGGGGGTCAGCTCCTACGAGCAGTACTTC. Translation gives CASSRAGVSSYEQYF.

The CDR3 region is CASSFSGTTLAKNIQYF. CDR3 bases: TGTGCCAGCAGCTTTTCTGGGACAACTTTAGCCAAAAACATTCAGTACTTC. This chain joins TRBV5-5 and TRBJ2-4, with TRBD1 as a possible D gene (6 bases). The CDR3 extends over 17 amino acids. Trimming stripped 2 bases from V and 0 bases from J, with 15 bases between. The V gene's germline CDR1 is SGHKS and CDR2 YYEKEE (reference sequence).

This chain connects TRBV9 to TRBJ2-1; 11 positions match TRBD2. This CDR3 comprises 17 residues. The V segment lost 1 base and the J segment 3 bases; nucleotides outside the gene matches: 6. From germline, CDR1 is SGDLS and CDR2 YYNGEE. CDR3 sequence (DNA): TGTGCCAGCAGCGTAAGGTTTGGGACTAGCGGCTACAATGAGCAGTTCTTC. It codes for CASSVRFGTSGYNEQFF.

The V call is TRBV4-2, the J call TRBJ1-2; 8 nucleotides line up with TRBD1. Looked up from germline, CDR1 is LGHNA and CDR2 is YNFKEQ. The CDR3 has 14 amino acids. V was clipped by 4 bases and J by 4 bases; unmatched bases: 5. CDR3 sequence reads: CASSPPGQGYGYTF. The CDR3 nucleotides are TGTGCCAGCAGCCCGCCCGGACAGGGCTATGGCTACACCTTC.

CDR3 nucleotide sequence: TGTGCCAGCAGTGGGGGACTAACGAACAATGAGCAGTTCTTC. Translating it yields CASSGGLTNNEQFF. This rearrangement joins TRBV2 to TRBJ2-1; 7 bases fit TRBD2. Germline values: CDR1 SNHLY, CDR2 FYNNEI. The V gene end was trimmed by 4 bases and the J gene end by 5 bases; junction bases not matched to a gene: 5. The CDR3 spans 14 residues.

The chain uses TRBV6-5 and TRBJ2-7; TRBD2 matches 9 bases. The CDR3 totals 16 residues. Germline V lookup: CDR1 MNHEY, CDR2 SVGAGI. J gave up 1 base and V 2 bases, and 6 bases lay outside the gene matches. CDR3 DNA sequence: TGTGCCAGCAGTTACCTTGGACTAGCGCATTCCTACGAGCAGTACTTC. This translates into CASSYLGLAHSYEQYF.

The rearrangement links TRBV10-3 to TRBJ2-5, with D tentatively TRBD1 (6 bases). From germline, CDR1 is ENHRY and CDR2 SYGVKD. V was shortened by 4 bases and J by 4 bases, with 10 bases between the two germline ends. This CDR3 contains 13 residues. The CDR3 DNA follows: TGTGCCATCAGTGGGGGGCCGGGAGAGACCCAGTACTTC. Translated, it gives CAISGGPGETQYF.

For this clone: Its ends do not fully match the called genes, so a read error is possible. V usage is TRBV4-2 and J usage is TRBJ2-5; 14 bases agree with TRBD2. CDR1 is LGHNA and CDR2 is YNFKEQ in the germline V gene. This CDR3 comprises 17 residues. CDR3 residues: CASSEEGLAGGSGAQYF. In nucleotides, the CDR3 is TGTGCCAGCAGCGAAGAAGGACTAGCGGGGGGCTCCGGGGCCCAGTACTTC.

CDR3 loop: CAIGSGTDTQYF. The DNA of the CDR3 is TGTGCCATCGGCAGCGGCACAGATACGCAGTATTTT. The rearrangement links TRBV10-3 to TRBJ2-3; no definite D call. The CDR3 is 12 residues long. V was clipped by 8 bases and J by 1 base, with 7 bases between them. The germline V gene has CDR1 ENHRY and CDR2 SYGVKD.

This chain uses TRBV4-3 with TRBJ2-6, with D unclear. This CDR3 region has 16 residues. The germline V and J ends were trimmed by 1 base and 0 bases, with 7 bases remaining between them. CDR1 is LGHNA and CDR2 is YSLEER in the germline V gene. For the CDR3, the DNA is TGCGCCAGCAGCCAAGGTCGGAGCTCTGGGGCCAACGTCCTGACTTTC. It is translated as CASSQGRSSGANVLTF.

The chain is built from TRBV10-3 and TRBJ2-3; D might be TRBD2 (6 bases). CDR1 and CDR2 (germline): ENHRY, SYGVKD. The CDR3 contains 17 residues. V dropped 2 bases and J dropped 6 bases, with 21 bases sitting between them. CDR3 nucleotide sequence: TGTGCCATCAGTGAGCCCTGGACTCTGACCGCGGGGGATACGCAGTATTTT. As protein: CAISEPWTLTAGDTQYF.

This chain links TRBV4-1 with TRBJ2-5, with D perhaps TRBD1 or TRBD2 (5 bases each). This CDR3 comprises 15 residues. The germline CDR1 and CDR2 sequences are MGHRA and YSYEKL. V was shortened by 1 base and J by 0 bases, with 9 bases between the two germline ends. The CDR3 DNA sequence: TGCGCCAGCAGCCAAGCGGGACCGTACCAAGAGACCCAGTACTTC. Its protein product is CASSQAGPYQETQYF.

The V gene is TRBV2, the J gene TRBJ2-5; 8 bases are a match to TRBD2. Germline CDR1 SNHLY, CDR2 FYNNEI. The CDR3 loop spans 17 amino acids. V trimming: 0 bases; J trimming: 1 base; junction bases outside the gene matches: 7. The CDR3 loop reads CASSEALAGGFQETQYF. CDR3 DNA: TGTGCCAGCAGTGAAGCGCTTGCGGGGGGCTTCCAAGAGACCCAGTACTTC.

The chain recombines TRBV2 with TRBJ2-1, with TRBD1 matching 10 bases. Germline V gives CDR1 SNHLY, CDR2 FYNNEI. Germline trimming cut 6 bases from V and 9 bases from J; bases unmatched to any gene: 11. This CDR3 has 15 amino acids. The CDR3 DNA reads TGTGCCAGCAGGGCGACAGGGGGCGGCCACAGTGAGCAGTTCTTC. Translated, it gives CASRATGGGHSEQFF. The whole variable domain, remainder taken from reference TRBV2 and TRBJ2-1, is EPEVTQTPSHQVTQMGQEVILRCVPISNHLYFYWYRQILGQKVEFLVSFYNNEISEKSEIFDDQFSVERPDGSNFTLKIRSTKLEDSAMYFCASRATGGGHSEQFFGPGTRLTVL.

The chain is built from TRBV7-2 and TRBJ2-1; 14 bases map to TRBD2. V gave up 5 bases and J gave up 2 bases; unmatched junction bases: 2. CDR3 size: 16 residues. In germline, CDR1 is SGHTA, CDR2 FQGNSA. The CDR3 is CASSPGLAGAYNEQFF. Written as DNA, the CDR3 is TGTGCCAGCAGCCCGGGACTAGCGGGGGCCTACAATGAGCAGTTCTTC.

The CDR3: CASSGGRGARLHF. The CDR3, as DNA: TGTGCCAGCAGCGGGGGCCGCGGGGCGCGTTTGCACTTT. The genes are TRBV25-1 and TRBJ1-6, with a tentative D call TRBD1 (6 bases). The germline CDR1 and CDR2 sequences are MGHDK and SYGVNS. The CDR3 is made up of 13 amino acids. With 6 bases removed from V and 19 bases from J, the gap between germline ends came to 22 bases.

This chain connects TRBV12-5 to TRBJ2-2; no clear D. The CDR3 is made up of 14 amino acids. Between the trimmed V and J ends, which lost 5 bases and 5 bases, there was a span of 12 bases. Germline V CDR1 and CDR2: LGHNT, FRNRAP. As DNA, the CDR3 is TGTGCTAGTGGTCCCTGGGGTCCTACCGGGGAGCTGTTTTTT. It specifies CASGPWGPTGELFF.

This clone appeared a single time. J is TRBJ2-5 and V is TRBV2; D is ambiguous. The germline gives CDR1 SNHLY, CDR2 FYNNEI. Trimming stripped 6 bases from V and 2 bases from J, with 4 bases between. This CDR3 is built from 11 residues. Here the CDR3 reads CASRPQETQYF. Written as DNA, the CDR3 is TGTGCCAGCAGACCACAAGAGACCCAGTACTTC. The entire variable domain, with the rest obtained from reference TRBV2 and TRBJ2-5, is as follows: EPEVTQTPSHQVTQMGQEVILRCVPISNHLYFYWYRQILGQKVEFLVSFYNNEISEKSEIFDDQFSVERPDGSNFTLKIRSTKLEDSAMYFCASRPQETQYFGPGTRLLVL.

The CDR3 DNA reads as TGCAGTGCTGCGAAGGACAATGAGCAGTTCTTC. It codes for CSAAKDNEQFF. The J gene is TRBJ2-1, the V gene TRBV20-1, with D uncertain. The CDR3 runs 11 residues. Germline assignment: CDR1 DFQATT and CDR2 SNEGSKA (reference sequence). Trimming stripped 5 bases from V and 5 bases from J, with 7 bases between.

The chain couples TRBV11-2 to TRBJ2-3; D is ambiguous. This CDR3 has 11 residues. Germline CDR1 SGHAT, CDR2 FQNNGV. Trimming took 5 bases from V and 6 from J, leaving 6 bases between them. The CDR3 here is CASSLGDTQYF. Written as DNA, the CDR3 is TGTGCCAGCAGCCTAGGCGATACGCAGTATTTT.

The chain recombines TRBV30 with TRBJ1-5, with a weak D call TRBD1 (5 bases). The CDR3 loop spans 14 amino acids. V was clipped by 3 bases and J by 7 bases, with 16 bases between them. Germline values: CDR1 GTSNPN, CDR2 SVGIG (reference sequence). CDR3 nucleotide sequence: TGTGCCTGGAGCAAAGTAGGGAAGGGGCAGCCCCAGCATTTT. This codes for CAWSKVGKGQPQHF. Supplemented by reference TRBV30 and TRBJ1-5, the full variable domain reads SQTIHQWPATLVQPVGSPLSLECTVEGTSNPNLYWYRQAAGRGLQLLFYSVGIGQISSEVPQNLSASRPQDRQFILSSKKLLLSDSGFYLCAWSKVGKGQPQHFGDGTRLSIL.

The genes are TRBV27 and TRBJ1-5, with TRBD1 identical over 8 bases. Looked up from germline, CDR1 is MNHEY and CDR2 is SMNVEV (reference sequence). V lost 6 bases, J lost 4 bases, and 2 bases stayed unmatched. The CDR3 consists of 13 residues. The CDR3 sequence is CASSRTGNQPQHF. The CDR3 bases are TGTGCCAGCAGCCGGACAGGGAATCAGCCCCAGCATTTT.

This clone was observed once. CDR3 nucleotides: TGTGCCAGCAGTTATGCCTCAGGCTTTAATGAAAAACTGTTTTTT. Residues: CASSYASGFNEKLFF. The chain joins TRBV6-5 to TRBJ1-4; D gene uncertain. The ends were cut back, 3 bases at V and 4 bases at J, with 12 bases in the middle. This CDR3 has 15 residues. Germline V gives CDR1 MNHEY, CDR2 SVGAGI.

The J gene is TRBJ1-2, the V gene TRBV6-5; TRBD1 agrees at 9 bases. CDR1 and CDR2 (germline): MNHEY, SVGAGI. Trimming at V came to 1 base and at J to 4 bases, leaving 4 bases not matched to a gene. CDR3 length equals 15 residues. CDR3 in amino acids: CASSYLGQGGYGYTF. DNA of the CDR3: TGTGCCAGCAGTTACTTGGGACAGGGAGGCTATGGCTACACCTTC.

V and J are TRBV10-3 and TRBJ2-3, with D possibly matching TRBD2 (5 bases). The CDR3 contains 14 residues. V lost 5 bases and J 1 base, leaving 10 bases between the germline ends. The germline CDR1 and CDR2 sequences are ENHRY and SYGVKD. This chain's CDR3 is CAISSGSGTDTQYF. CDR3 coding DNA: TGTGCCATCAGTTCGGGATCGGGCACAGATACGCAGTATTTT.

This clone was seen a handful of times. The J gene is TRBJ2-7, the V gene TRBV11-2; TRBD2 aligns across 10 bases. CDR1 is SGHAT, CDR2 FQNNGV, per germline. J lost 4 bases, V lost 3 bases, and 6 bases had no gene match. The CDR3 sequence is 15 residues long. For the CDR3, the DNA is TGTGCCAGCAGCTTGCGGCAAGCGGGAGGGTACGAGCAGTACTTC. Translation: CASSLRQAGGYEQYF.